The clone carrying this T cell receptor beta chain has at least ten counts. Its antigen is unidentified. Time point reported: patch test 3, about 24 weeks after DPC sensitization. Treatment reported: therapeutic diphenylcyclopropenone sensitization with weekly scalp DPC. Whole blood that had not been fractionated was the source of extracted total RNA. MiXCR, run by TCRdb on the RACE reads, gives a single entry per CDR3 protein. The sample includes about 89,000 distinct CDR3 sequences, 10% to 15% of them seen just once. The data were obtained in a study of human T cells and chemical hapten exposure. Looking at the study overall: An area of 2 cm by 2 cm on upper inner arm skin received 2% DPC for sensitization. Patients, predominantly female, presented with alopecia areata, totalis or universalis.

Overall study results and limits: Given that the donors had alopecia, their immune response may differ from that seen in healthy people.

CDR3 length: 13 residues. Per germline, CDR1 SGHAT and CDR2 FQNNGV. V was cut by 4 bases and J by 8 bases, with 14 bases left in between. The sequence came from a woman aged 45-65 years with alopecia areata. Some clones in this sample may be carry-over from other donors' samples. The input for sequencing was whole blood, taken in connection with sensitization to the hapten diphenylcyclopropenone (DPC). The rearrangement links TRBV11-2 to TRBJ1-2; D gene ambiguous. The CDR3 bases are TGTGCCAGCAGCTCCTCCGCACGTGAGGGCTACACCTTC. This gives the protein CASSSSAREGYTF.